The rows below give T cell receptor beta chains drawn from one sample of a study of cytotoxic CD8 clonotypes in ibrutinib-treated CLL. The method was immunoSEQ multiplex PCR; TCRdb's version includes in-frame clones alone and lacks a portion of them. This table has some 40,000 clones, 65% to 70% appearing once. The sample consisted of PBMCs, taken at disease progression, from a patient treated with ibrutinib. These receptors were obtained from a human donor with chronic lymphocytic leukemia. The CDR3 runs from the conserved cysteine through the conserved F or W. A D gene is named only where the DNA matches it firmly. A clone size is listed for some rows: how often the clone was seen (once, few, many), or a class if it is expanded.

D gene: TRBD2
J gene: TRBJ2-5
clone size: -
V gene: TRBV29-1
CDR3 protein: CSVESSGRRLKTQYF
CDR3 DNA: TGCAGCGTTGAGAGTAGCGGGAGGAGGTTAAAGACCCAGTACTTC

D gene: -
J gene: TRBJ1-5
clone size: few
V gene: TRBV30
CDR3 protein: CAWTGGSNQPQHF
CDR3 DNA: TGTGCCTGGACTGGAGGGAGCAATCAGCCCCAGCATTTT

D gene: -
J gene: TRBJ1-1
clone size: few
V gene: TRBV4-2
CDR3 protein: CASSQGQRMNTEAFF
CDR3 DNA: TGTGCCAGCAGCCAAGGGCAGAGAATGAACACTGAAGCTTTCTTT

D gene: -
J gene: TRBJ2-2
clone size: -
V gene: TRBV5-8
CDR3 protein: CASSLNRGAAAFYTGELFF
CDR3 DNA: TGTGCCAGCAGCCTCAATCGGGGGGCAGCCGCGTTTTACACCGGGGAGCTGTTTTTT

D gene: -
J gene: TRBJ2-7
clone size: -
V gene: TRBV5-1
CDR3 protein: CASSLKPSDEQYF
CDR3 DNA: TGCGCCAGCAGCCTCAAACCCTCAGACGAGCAGTACTTC

D gene: -
J gene: TRBJ1-2
clone size: -
V gene: TRBV6-5
CDR3 protein: CVSCRRGGYGYTF
CDR3 DNA: TGTGTTTCCTGCCGGCGGGGAGGCTATGGCTACACCTTC

D gene: TRBD2
J gene: TRBJ2-3
clone size: -
V gene: TRBV2
CDR3 protein: CASSVTSVTDTQYF
CDR3 DNA: TGTGCCAGCAGTGTCACTAGCGTCACAGATACGCAGTATTTT

D gene: -
J gene: TRBJ2-3
clone size: -
V gene: TRBV14
CDR3 protein: CASSQDSTPGSTQYF
CDR3 DNA: TGTGCCAGCAGCCAAGATTCGACCCCAGGGAGTACGCAGTATTTT

D gene: -
J gene: TRBJ2-7
clone size: -
V gene: TRBV7-6
CDR3 protein: CASSQTDGSNYEQYF
CDR3 DNA: TGTGCCAGCAGCCAAACGGACGGATCAAACTACGAGCAGTACTTC

D gene: -
J gene: TRBJ2-5
clone size: -
V gene: TRBV9
CDR3 protein: CASSPRNPTGETQYF
CDR3 DNA: TGTGCCAGCAGCCCTCGGAACCCGACGGGGGAGACCCAGTACTTC

D gene: -
J gene: TRBJ2-7
clone size: -
V gene: TRBV6-6
CDR3 protein: CASSSYYEQYF
CDR3 DNA: TGTGCCAGCAGTTCCTACTACGAGCAGTACTTC

D gene: -
J gene: TRBJ1-6
clone size: medium-sized
V gene: TRBV19
CDR3 protein: CASSIESSGSYNSPLHF
CDR3 DNA: TGTGCCAGCAGTATTGAGAGTTCAGGGTCCTATAATTCACCCCTCCACTTT

D gene: TRBD1
J gene: TRBJ1-1
clone size: -
V gene: TRBV5-1
CDR3 protein: CASSASTGANTEAFF
CDR3 DNA: TGCGCCAGCAGCGCCTCGACAGGGGCGAACACTGAAGCTTTCTTT

D gene: TRBD2
J gene: TRBJ2-7
clone size: -
V gene: TRBV4-1
CDR3 protein: CASSQIGTSPQYF
CDR3 DNA: TGCGCCAGCAGCCAGATTGGGACTAGCCCGCAGTACTTC

D gene: -
J gene: TRBJ1-3
clone size: -
V gene: TRBV11-3
CDR3 protein: CASNSGPVSGNTIYF
CDR3 DNA: TGTGCCAGCAACTCAGGGCCGGTCTCTGGAAACACCATATATTTT

D gene: TRBD2
J gene: TRBJ2-2
clone size: few
V gene: TRBV11-2
CDR3 protein: CASGLAGGTNTGELFF
CDR3 DNA: TGTGCCAGCGGACTAGCGGGAGGTACGAACACCGGGGAGCTGTTTTTT

D gene: -
J gene: TRBJ2-3
clone size: -
V gene: TRBV28
CDR3 protein: CASRVWGLLRGTGTDTQYF
CDR3 DNA: TGTGCCAGCAGGGTCTGGGGTCTCCTTAGGGGCACCGGCACAGATACGCAGTATTTT

D gene: -
J gene: TRBJ2-3
clone size: few
V gene: TRBV25-1
CDR3 protein: CASRERGRATDTQYF
CDR3 DNA: TGTGCCAGCAGAGAAAGGGGGAGGGCCACAGATACGCAGTATTTT

D gene: TRBD1
J gene: TRBJ1-2
clone size: -
V gene: TRBV28
CDR3 protein: CASRVTGNYGYTF
CDR3 DNA: TGTGCCAGCAGAGTGACAGGGAACTATGGCTACACCTTC

D gene: -
J gene: TRBJ2-7
clone size: -
V gene: TRBV28
CDR3 protein: CASRPTDASSYEQYF
CDR3 DNA: TGTGCCAGCAGACCCACCGACGCCAGCTCCTACGAGCAGTACTTC

D gene: -
J gene: TRBJ1-2
clone size: few
V gene: TRBV2
CDR3 protein: CASRMEGTNYGYTF
CDR3 DNA: TGTGCCAGCAGGATGGAGGGAACTAACTATGGCTACACCTTC

D gene: -
J gene: TRBJ1-2
clone size: -
V gene: TRBV20-1
CDR3 protein: CSVLEGGYTF
CDR3 DNA: TGCAGTGTTCTGGAGGGGGGCTACACCTTC

D gene: -
J gene: TRBJ2-1
clone size: once
V gene: TRBV5-1
CDR3 protein: CASSQDQRTSTGQFF
CDR3 DNA: TGCGCCAGCAGCCAGGATCAAAGGACCAGTACAGGGCAGTTCTTC

D gene: -
J gene: TRBJ1-2
clone size: -
V gene: TRBV11-3
CDR3 protein: CASSPIPGGVGYTF
CDR3 DNA: TGTGCCAGCAGCCCGATCCCGGGAGGTGTTGGCTACACCTTC

D gene: -
J gene: TRBJ1-1
clone size: -
V gene: TRBV4-2
CDR3 protein: CASSPGGGNTEAFF
CDR3 DNA: TGTGCCAGCAGCCCAGGAGGGGGTAACACTGAAGCTTTCTTT

D gene: TRBD1
J gene: TRBJ2-4
clone size: -
V gene: TRBV18
CDR3 protein: CASSTQGMGAKNIQYF
CDR3 DNA: TGTGCCAGCTCCACACAGGGGATGGGAGCCAAAAACATTCAGTACTTC

D gene: -
J gene: TRBJ2-2
clone size: -
V gene: TRBV11-1
CDR3 protein: CASTRTGGGELFF
CDR3 DNA: TGTGCCAGCACCCGGACGGGTGGCGGGGAGCTGTTTTTT

D gene: -
J gene: TRBJ1-5
clone size: few
V gene: TRBV7-2
CDR3 protein: CASSLGRDGHSNQPQHF
CDR3 DNA: TGTGCCAGCAGCTTAGGCCGAGATGGCCATAGCAATCAGCCCCAGCATTTT

D gene: -
J gene: TRBJ1-6
clone size: few
V gene: TRBV2
CDR3 protein: CASRNRDNSPLHF
CDR3 DNA: TGTGCCAGTCGAAACAGGGACAATTCACCCCTCCACTTT

D gene: -
J gene: TRBJ2-7
clone size: -
V gene: TRBV27
CDR3 protein: CASSLLGTYEQYF
CDR3 DNA: TGTGCCAGCAGTTTATTGGGGACCTACGAGCAGTACTTC

D gene: TRBD1
J gene: TRBJ2-3
clone size: -
V gene: TRBV9
CDR3 protein: CASSTRQGTTDTQYF
CDR3 DNA: TGTGCCAGCAGCACCCGACAGGGTACCACAGATACGCAGTATTTT

D gene: -
J gene: TRBJ2-4
clone size: -
V gene: TRBV19
CDR3 protein: CATSVGSTSKNIQYF
CDR3 DNA: TGTGCCACCAGCGTAGGGAGTACCTCCAAAAACATTCAGTACTTC

D gene: -
J gene: TRBJ1-1
clone size: medium-sized
V gene: TRBV5-6
CDR3 protein: CASSLGPLNTEAFF
CDR3 DNA: TGTGCCAGCAGCTTGGGACCGCTGAACACTGAAGCTTTCTTT

D gene: TRBD2
J gene: TRBJ2-1
clone size: -
V gene: TRBV7-2
CDR3 protein: CASTPSLAGGRANEQFF
CDR3 DNA: TGTGCCAGCACCCCCTCACTAGCGGGAGGGCGGGCCAATGAGCAGTTCTTC

D gene: TRBD1
J gene: TRBJ2-5
clone size: -
V gene: TRBV27
CDR3 protein: CASSHRDRGSETQYF
CDR3 DNA: TGTGCCAGCAGTCACCGGGACAGGGGCTCAGAGACCCAGTACTTC

D gene: -
J gene: TRBJ1-1
clone size: few
V gene: TRBV5-8
CDR3 protein: CASSHRQLNTEAFF
CDR3 DNA: TGTGCCAGCAGCCATAGACAGCTGAACACTGAAGCTTTCTTT

D gene: TRBD1
J gene: TRBJ1-6
clone size: -
V gene: TRBV30
CDR3 protein: CAWTRQGSYNSPLHF
CDR3 DNA: TGTGCCTGGACCCGACAGGGCTCCTATAATTCACCCCTCCACTTT

D gene: TRBD2
J gene: TRBJ2-3
clone size: -
V gene: TRBV11-1
CDR3 protein: CASSGGTREATDTQYF
CDR3 DNA: TGTGCCAGCAGCGGAGGGACTAGGGAGGCCACAGATACGCAGTATTTT

D gene: TRBD2
J gene: TRBJ2-3
clone size: once
V gene: TRBV19
CDR3 protein: CASSIENGRQTQYF
CDR3 DNA: TGTGCCAGTAGTATAGAAAACGGGAGGCAGACGCAGTATTTT

D gene: -
J gene: TRBJ1-3
clone size: few
V gene: TRBV20-1
CDR3 protein: CSAIEKSTIYF
CDR3 DNA: TGCAGTGCGATCGAAAAGAGCACCATATATTTT

D gene: -
J gene: TRBJ1-1
clone size: few
V gene: TRBV7-9
CDR3 protein: CASSFPGPNTEAFF
CDR3 DNA: TGTGCCAGCAGCTTCCCGGGTCCGAACACTGAAGCTTTCTTT

D gene: TRBD2
J gene: TRBJ2-7
clone size: -
V gene: TRBV5-4
CDR3 protein: CASSQSGRAFGEQYF
CDR3 DNA: TGTGCCAGCAGCCAAAGCGGGAGGGCCTTCGGAGAGCAGTACTTC

D gene: -
J gene: TRBJ1-1
clone size: -
V gene: TRBV6-5
CDR3 protein: CASTSRGTEAFF
CDR3 DNA: TGTGCCAGCACCAGTCGCGGTACTGAAGCTTTCTTT